These T cell receptor beta chains were read from a single sample in a study of technical replicates of blood from several donors. Assay used: immunoSEQ multiplex PCR; TCRdb lists only in-frame clones, some missing. The sample includes some 70,000 clones, about 97% seen only once; the top ten take roughly 0.26%. The sample comprised T cells isolated from PBMCs. The receptors come from a human donor in good health. Both conserved end residues are part of each CDR3. The order of the fields is CDR3 protein, CDR3 length, V gene, J gene.

CDR3 protein: CATQWNTEAFF
CDR3 length: 11
V gene: TRBV6-5
J gene: TRBJ1-1

CDR3 protein: CASSRDRYEQYF
CDR3 length: 12
V gene: TRBV7-9
J gene: TRBJ2-7

CDR3 protein: CAISSGGNEQFF
CDR3 length: 12
V gene: TRBV10-3
J gene: TRBJ2-1

CDR3 protein: CASSVYRTEDTEAFF
CDR3 length: 15
V gene: TRBV25-1
J gene: TRBJ1-1

CDR3 protein: CASSLEAPYNEQFF
CDR3 length: 14
V gene: TRBV13
J gene: TRBJ2-1

CDR3 protein: CASSRTESYGYTF
CDR3 length: 13
V gene: TRBV6-5
J gene: TRBJ1-2

CDR3 protein: CASSWITGGGGGYTF
CDR3 length: 15
V gene: TRBV28
J gene: TRBJ1-2

CDR3 protein: CASSLWTGVNQPQHF
CDR3 length: 15
V gene: TRBV28
J gene: TRBJ1-5

CDR3 protein: CASSRPPSGSWNEQFF
CDR3 length: 16
V gene: TRBV2
J gene: TRBJ2-1

CDR3 protein: CASSKLTVANYGYTF
CDR3 length: 15
V gene: TRBV6-5
J gene: TRBJ1-2

CDR3 protein: CASSLLADSDTQYF
CDR3 length: 14
V gene: TRBV27
J gene: TRBJ2-3

CDR3 protein: CASSLRGETQYF
CDR3 length: 12
V gene: TRBV28
J gene: TRBJ2-5

CDR3 protein: CASSPAADTEAFF
CDR3 length: 13
V gene: TRBV7-3
J gene: TRBJ1-1

CDR3 protein: CASSRGYTGELFF
CDR3 length: 13
V gene: TRBV27
J gene: TRBJ2-2

CDR3 protein: CASSQDSQGMNTGELFF
CDR3 length: 17
V gene: TRBV4-3
J gene: TRBJ2-2

CDR3 protein: CASSLSGGITDTQYF
CDR3 length: 15
V gene: TRBV7-2
J gene: TRBJ2-3

CDR3 protein: CASSDDYDYIQYF
CDR3 length: 13
V gene: TRBV25-1
J gene: TRBJ2-4

CDR3 protein: CASRDRTNYGYTF
CDR3 length: 13
V gene: TRBV27
J gene: TRBJ1-2

CDR3 protein: CASSFPTVNMYEQYF
CDR3 length: 15
V gene: TRBV7-9
J gene: TRBJ2-7

CDR3 protein: CASSLTGGLPGVEQYF
CDR3 length: 16
V gene: TRBV27
J gene: TRBJ2-7

CDR3 protein: CASSYSSGQPQHF
CDR3 length: 13
V gene: TRBV6-5
J gene: TRBJ1-5

CDR3 protein: CASSFGTSGRGETQYF
CDR3 length: 16
V gene: TRBV11-3
J gene: TRBJ2-5

CDR3 protein: CASSSRDRGPHEQYF
CDR3 length: 15
V gene: TRBV25-1
J gene: TRBJ2-7

CDR3 protein: CASSFSLGGDEQYF
CDR3 length: 14
V gene: TRBV7-2
J gene: TRBJ2-7

CDR3 protein: CASSAGDYGYTF
CDR3 length: 12
V gene: TRBV4-3
J gene: TRBJ1-2

CDR3 protein: CASSLGASGTEETQYF
CDR3 length: 16
V gene: TRBV11-3
J gene: TRBJ2-5

CDR3 protein: CASSIIAGNTGELFF
CDR3 length: 15
V gene: TRBV19
J gene: TRBJ2-2

CDR3 protein: CASSLAPGSGNTIYF
CDR3 length: 15
V gene: TRBV7-2
J gene: TRBJ1-3